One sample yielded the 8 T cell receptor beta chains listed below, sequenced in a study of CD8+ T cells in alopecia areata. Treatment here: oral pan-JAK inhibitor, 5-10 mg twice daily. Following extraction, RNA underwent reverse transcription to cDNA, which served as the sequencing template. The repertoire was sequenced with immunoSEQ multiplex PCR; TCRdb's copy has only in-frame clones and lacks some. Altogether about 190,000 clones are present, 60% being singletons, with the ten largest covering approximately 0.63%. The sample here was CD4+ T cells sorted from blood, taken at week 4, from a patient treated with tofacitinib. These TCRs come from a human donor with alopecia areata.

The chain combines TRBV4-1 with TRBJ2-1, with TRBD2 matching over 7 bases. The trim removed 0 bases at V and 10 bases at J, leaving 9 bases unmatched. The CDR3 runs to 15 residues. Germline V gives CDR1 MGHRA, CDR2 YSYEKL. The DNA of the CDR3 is TGCGCCAGCAGCCAAGAACCGGGACCCGGGGGGGAGCAGTTCTTC. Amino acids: CASSQEPGPGGEQFF.

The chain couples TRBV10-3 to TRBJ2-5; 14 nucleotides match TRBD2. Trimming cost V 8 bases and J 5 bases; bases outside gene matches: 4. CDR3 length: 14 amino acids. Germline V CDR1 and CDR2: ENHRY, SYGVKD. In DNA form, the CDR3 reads TGTGCCATCGGGGGACTAGCGGGAGTGGAGACCCAGTACTTC. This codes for CAIGGLAGVETQYF.

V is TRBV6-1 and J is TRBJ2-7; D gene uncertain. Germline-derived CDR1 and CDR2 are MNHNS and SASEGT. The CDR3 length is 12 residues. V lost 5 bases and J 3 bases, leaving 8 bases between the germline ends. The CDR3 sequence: CASSRDGYEQYF. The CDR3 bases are TGTGCCAGCAGTAGGGATGGCTACGAGCAGTACTTC.

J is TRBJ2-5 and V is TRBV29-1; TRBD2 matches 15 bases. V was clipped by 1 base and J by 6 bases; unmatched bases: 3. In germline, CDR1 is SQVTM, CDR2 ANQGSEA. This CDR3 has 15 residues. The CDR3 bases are TGCAGCGTTGAAGCAGGGACTAGCGGGAGGCAGACCCAGTACTTC. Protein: CSVEAGTSGRQTQYF.

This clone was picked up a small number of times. The CDR3: CSVELSGSAGELFF. In DNA, the CDR3 is TGCAGCGTTGAGCTTAGCGGGAGTGCCGGGGAGCTGTTTTTT. The chain combines TRBV29-1 with TRBJ2-2; TRBD2 agrees at 9 bases. Germline-derived CDR1 and CDR2 are SQVTM and ANQGSEA. Trimming cost V 3 bases and J 6 bases; bases outside gene matches: 5. This CDR3 contains 14 residues.

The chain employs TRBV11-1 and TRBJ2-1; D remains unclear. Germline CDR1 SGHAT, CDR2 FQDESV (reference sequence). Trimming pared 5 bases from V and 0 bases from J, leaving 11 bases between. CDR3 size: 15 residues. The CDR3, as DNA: TGTGCCAGCAGCACAGAACCAAGCTCCTACAATGAGCAGTTCTTC. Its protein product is CASSTEPSSYNEQFF.

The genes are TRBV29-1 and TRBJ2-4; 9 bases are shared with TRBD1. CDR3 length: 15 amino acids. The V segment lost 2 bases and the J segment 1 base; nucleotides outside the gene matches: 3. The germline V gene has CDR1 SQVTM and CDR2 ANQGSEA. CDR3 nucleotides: TGCAGCGTTGAACGGGGGACAGGGGCCAAAAACATTCAGTACTTC. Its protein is CSVERGTGAKNIQYF.

CDR3 nucleotide sequence: TGTGCCAGCAGCTTGGCCGAAGACAGGGGTGAGACCCAGTACTTC. Amino acid sequence: CASSLAEDRGETQYF. The chain is built from TRBV5-4 and TRBJ2-5, with TRBD1 matching 8 bases. Germline assignment: CDR1 SGHNT and CDR2 YYREEE (reference sequence). The CDR3 has 15 residues. The ends lost 0 bases at V and 5 bases at J; junction bases unmatched: 6.